Listed below are T cell receptor beta chains from one sample, sequenced in a study of shared clonotypes between healthy human individuals. Clones were read by immunoSEQ multiplex PCR, and TCRdb kept only the in-frame ones, dropping some. Of about 1.5 million clones listed, 96% are singletons. Material: naive CD4+ T cells sorted from blood. Receptor source: a man aged 25 to 45 in good health. The CDR3 runs from the conserved cysteine through the conserved F or W. D genes are given only for firm matches. The size entry is marked missing in some rows and otherwise reads once, few, many or a size class.

CASSRGHGYGYTF,TGTGCCAGCAGTAGGGGCCACGGCTATGGCTACACCTTC,TRBJ1-2,TRBV25-1,-,once
CASSHLGDYGYTF,TGTGCCAGCAGCCACCTGGGGGACTATGGCTACACCTTC,TRBJ1-2,TRBV14,-,-
CASSPKRAAGELFF,TGTGCCAGCAGCCCGAAGAGGGCGGCCGGGGAGCTGTTTTTT,TRBJ2-2,TRBV7-2,-,once
CASHPVYEQYF,TGTGCCAGCCATCCTGTCTACGAGCAGTACTTC,TRBJ2-7,TRBV2,-,-
CASSSRNSYEQYF,TGTGCCAGCAGCTCCCGAAACTCCTACGAGCAGTACTTC,TRBJ2-7,TRBV5-6,-,-
CASAKGRDSYEQYF,TGTGCCAGCGCTAAGGGACGGGACTCCTACGAGCAGTACTTC,TRBJ2-7,TRBV9,-,-
CASSSGSGSVIQYF,TGCGCCAGCAGCTCGGGTAGCGGGAGTGTCATTCAGTACTTC,TRBJ2-4,TRBV5-1,TRBD2,-
CASSSRPIAGAYNEQFF,TGTGCCAGCAGTTCAAGGCCTATAGCGGGAGCCTACAATGAGCAGTTCTTC,TRBJ2-1,TRBV5-4,TRBD2,-
CASSLRSLSGNTIYF,TGCGCCAGCAGCTTGAGGTCCCTCTCTGGAAACACCATATATTTT,TRBJ1-3,TRBV5-1,-,few
CAWSLDYEQYF,TGTGCCTGGAGTCTTGACTACGAGCAGTACTTC,TRBJ2-7,TRBV30,-,-
CASRIDRDQETQYF,TGTGCCAGCCGCATTGACAGGGACCAAGAGACCCAGTACTTC,TRBJ2-5,TRBV28,TRBD1,-
CASSNHRGSSYEQYF,TGTGCCAGTAGTAACCACAGGGGTAGCTCCTACGAGCAGTACTTC,TRBJ2-7,TRBV19,TRBD1,few
CSVAPGEAFF,TGCAGCGTTGCCCCGGGGGAAGCTTTCTTT,TRBJ1-1,TRBV29-1,-,-
CASTTSGAEQFF,TGTGCCAGCACTACGTCGGGGGCTGAGCAGTTCTTC,TRBJ2-1,TRBV2,-,few
CASSFGDRVNTEAFF,TGTGCCAGCAGTTTCGGGGACAGGGTGAACACTGAAGCTTTCTTT,TRBJ1-1,TRBV28,TRBD1,-
CASSSTASGANVLTF,TGCGCCAGCAGCTCCACAGCCTCTGGGGCCAACGTCCTGACTTTC,TRBJ2-6,TRBV5-1,-,-
CASSPGQGAYEQYF,TGTGCCAGCTCACCCGGACAGGGAGCCTACGAGCAGTACTTC,TRBJ2-7,TRBV18,TRBD1,-
CASSSRTGAYEQYF,TGTGCCAGCAGCTCCCGGACAGGGGCCTACGAGCAGTACTTC,TRBJ2-7,TRBV7-9,TRBD1,-
CASSEVGTANEKLFF,TGTGCCAGCAGTGAAGTTGGGACAGCTAATGAAAAACTGTTTTTT,TRBJ1-4,TRBV6-1,TRBD1,-
CACTTGDYSNQPQHF,TGTGCCTGTACAACAGGAGATTATAGCAATCAGCCCCAGCATTTT,TRBJ1-5,TRBV30,-,-
CASSPQGATGELFF,TGTGCCAGCAGCCCACAGGGGGCAACCGGGGAGCTGTTTTTT,TRBJ2-2,TRBV5-4,TRBD1,-
CATSRAAGELFF,TGTGCCACCAGTAGAGCCGCCGGGGAGCTGTTTTTT,TRBJ2-2,TRBV15,-,-
CASSLPATYEQYF,TGTGCCAGCAGCTTACCCGCCACCTACGAGCAGTACTTC,TRBJ2-7,TRBV13,-,-
CASAGSSYNEQFF,TGCGCCAGCGCGGGGAGCTCCTACAATGAGCAGTTCTTC,TRBJ2-1,TRBV10-1,-,few
CASSLNRRSGELFF,TGTGCCAGCAGTCTCAATAGACGGTCCGGGGAGCTGTTTTTT,TRBJ2-2,TRBV2,-,-
CASSPGTGDEKLFF,TGTGCCAGCTCACCAGGGACAGGGGACGAAAAACTGTTTTTT,TRBJ1-4,TRBV18,TRBD1,-
CASSATRDREYTGELFF,TGTGCCAGCAGCGCAACGCGGGACAGGGAATACACCGGGGAGCTGTTTTTT,TRBJ2-2,TRBV9,TRBD1,-
CASTRGGGQNTF,TGTGCCAGCACAAGAGGCGGGGGTCAGAACACCTTC,TRBJ1-2,TRBV2,-,-
CACTGGAGDRYEQYF,TGTGCCTGCACTGGGGGGGCGGGAGATAGGTACGAGCAGTACTTC,TRBJ2-7,TRBV5-4,-,-
CASSFGAGQGGTGELFF,TGTGCCAGCAGCTTTGGGGCCGGACAGGGGGGCACCGGGGAGCTGTTTTTT,TRBJ2-2,TRBV5-4,TRBD1,once